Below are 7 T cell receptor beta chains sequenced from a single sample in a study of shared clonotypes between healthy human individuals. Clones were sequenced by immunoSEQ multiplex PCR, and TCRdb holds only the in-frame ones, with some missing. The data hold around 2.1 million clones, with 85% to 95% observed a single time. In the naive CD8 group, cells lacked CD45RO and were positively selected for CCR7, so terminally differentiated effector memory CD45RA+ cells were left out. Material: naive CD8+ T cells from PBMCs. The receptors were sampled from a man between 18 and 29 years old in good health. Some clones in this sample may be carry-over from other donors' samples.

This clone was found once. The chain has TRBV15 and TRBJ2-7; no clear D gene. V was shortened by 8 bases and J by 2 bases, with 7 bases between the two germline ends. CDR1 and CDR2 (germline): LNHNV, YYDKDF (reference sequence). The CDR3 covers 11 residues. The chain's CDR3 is CATSGPYEQYF. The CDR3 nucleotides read TGTGCCACCTCCGGCCCCTACGAGCAGTACTTC.

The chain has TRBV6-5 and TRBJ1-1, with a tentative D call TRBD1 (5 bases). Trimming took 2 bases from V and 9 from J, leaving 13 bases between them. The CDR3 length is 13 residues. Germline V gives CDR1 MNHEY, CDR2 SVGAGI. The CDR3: CASSYRVGRQAFF. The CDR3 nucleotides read TGTGCCAGCAGTTACAGAGTGGGGCGGCAAGCTTTCTTT.

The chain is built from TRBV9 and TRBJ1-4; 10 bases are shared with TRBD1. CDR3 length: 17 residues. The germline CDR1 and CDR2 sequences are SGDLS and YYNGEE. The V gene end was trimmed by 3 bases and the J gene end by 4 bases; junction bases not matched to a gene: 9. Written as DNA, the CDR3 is TGTGCCAGCAGCGCCAGGGACAGGGGCAGAAATAATGAAAAACTGTTTTTT. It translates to CASSARDRGRNNEKLFF.

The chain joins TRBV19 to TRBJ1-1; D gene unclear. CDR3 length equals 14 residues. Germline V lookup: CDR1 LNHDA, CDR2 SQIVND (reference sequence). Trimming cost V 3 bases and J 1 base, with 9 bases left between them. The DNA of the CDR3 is TGTGCCAGTAGTATGCGAGCAGAGAACACTGAAGCTTTCTTT. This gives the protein CASSMRAENTEAFF.

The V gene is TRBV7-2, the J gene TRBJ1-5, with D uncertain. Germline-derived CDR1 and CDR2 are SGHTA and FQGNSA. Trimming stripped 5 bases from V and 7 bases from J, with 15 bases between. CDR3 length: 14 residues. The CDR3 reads CASSPQAGSQPQHF. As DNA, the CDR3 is TGTGCCAGCAGCCCCCAGGCGGGTTCCCAGCCCCAGCATTTT.

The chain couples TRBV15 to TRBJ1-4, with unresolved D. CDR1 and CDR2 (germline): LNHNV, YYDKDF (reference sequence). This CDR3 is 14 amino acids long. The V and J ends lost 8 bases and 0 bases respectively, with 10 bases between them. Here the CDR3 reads CATGRGATNEKLFF. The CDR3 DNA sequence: TGTGCCACCGGGCGAGGTGCAACTAATGAAAAACTGTTTTTT.

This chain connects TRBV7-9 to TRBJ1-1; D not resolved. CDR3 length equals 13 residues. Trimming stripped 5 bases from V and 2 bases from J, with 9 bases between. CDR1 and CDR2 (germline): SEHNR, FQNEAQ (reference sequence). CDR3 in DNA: TGTGCCAGCAGCGCAGACGTAAACACTGAAGCTTTCTTT. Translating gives CASSADVNTEAFF.